What follows are 21 T cell receptor beta chains derived from one specimen sequenced in a study of identical twins. A single record per CDR3 protein comes from TCRdb applying MiXCR to the 5' RACE reads. The sample records about 490,000 distinct CDR3 sequences, 13% to 15% being singletons. These sequences were also reported in another study, on yellow fever vaccine responses in identical twins.

The specimen was CD4+ T cells sorted from blood. All receptors come from a woman between 18 and 29 years old in good health.

This clonotype was seen more than once but under ten times. The J gene is TRBJ2-1, the V gene TRBV5-1; D uncertain. The V gene's germline CDR1 is SGHRS and CDR2 YFSETQ. This CDR3 region has 14 residues. Trimming pared 7 bases from V and 4 bases from J, leaving 15 bases between. CDR3 coding DNA: TGCGCCAGCCTCCCCGCAATTCCTTACAATGAGCAGTTCTTC. This gives the protein CASLPAIPYNEQFF.

In its sample, this clonotype was seen a few times. J is TRBJ2-1 and V is TRBV3-1, with no clear D. The V end was cut by 6 bases, the J end by 7 bases, with 10 bases between. Germline V gene data show CDR1 as LGHDT and CDR2 as YNNKEL (reference sequence). The CDR3 is 12 amino acids. The CDR3 reads CASSQRVNEQFF. CDR3 in DNA: TGTGCCAGCAGTCAAAGGGTAAATGAGCAGTTCTTC.

This clonotype was picked up many times. The rearrangement joins TRBV27 to TRBJ2-5, with D unresolved. Trimming pared 6 bases from V and 2 bases from J, leaving 7 bases between. CDR1 and CDR2 from the germline V gene are MNHEY and SMNVEV (reference sequence). The CDR3 sequence is 12 residues long. DNA for the CDR3: TGTGCCAGCAGCAACCTTCAAGAGACCCAGTACTTC. Encoded protein: CASSNLQETQYF.

This sequence joins TRBV7-9 and TRBJ1-3, with 7 bases fitting TRBD1. V was pared by 5 bases and J by 0 bases, with 10 bases of the junction left unmatched. In germline, CDR1 is SEHNR, CDR2 FQNEAQ (reference sequence). The CDR3 is made up of 17 amino acids. CDR3 region: CASSTRRDSLSGNTIYF. CDR3 nucleotides: TGTGCCAGCAGCACCCGCCGGGACAGCCTCTCTGGAAACACCATATATTTT.

A few counts support this clonotype. This chain joins TRBV3-1 and TRBJ2-5; D remains unclear. Germline V gives CDR1 LGHDT, CDR2 YNNKEL (reference sequence). The V end lost 1 base, the J end lost 5 bases, and 11 bases lay between the germline ends. The CDR3 has 14 amino acids. The CDR3 sequence is CASSQAGRIETQYF. The DNA for the CDR3 is TGTGCCAGCAGCCAAGCGGGTAGGATTGAGACCCAGTACTTC.

The sample holds a few counts of this clonotype. The chain carries TRBV28 and TRBJ2-7; D is undetermined. This CDR3 has 13 amino acids. V was trimmed by 4 bases and J by 6 bases, leaving 13 bases between them. Germline values: CDR1 MDHEN, CDR2 SYDVKM. DNA of the CDR3: TGTGCCAGCAGTTCCCACAGCCCCCCCGAGCAGTACGTC. Translation: CASSSHSPPEQYV.

The gene calls are TRBV29-1 and TRBJ2-1; 9 bases agree with TRBD2. The CDR3 has 14 residues. Germline loops: CDR1 SQVTM, CDR2 ANQGSEA. Unmatched junction bases numbered 3, after V lost 2 bases and J lost 4 bases. CDR3 DNA: TGCAGCGTTGAACTAGCGGGGATATACAATGAGCAGTTCTTC. Its protein product is CSVELAGIYNEQFF.

This chain connects TRBV10-2 to TRBJ2-1; the D gene could be TRBD1 or TRBD2 (6 bases each). V was trimmed by 6 bases and J by 2 bases, leaving 17 bases between them. The CDR3 is made up of 16 amino acids. Germline-derived CDR1 and CDR2 are WSHSY and SAAADI. The CDR3 sequence: CASRRGGGRTYNEQFF. The CDR3 bases are TGCGCCAGCAGAAGAGGAGGGGGGCGAACCTACAATGAGCAGTTCTTC.

This chain connects TRBV7-8 to TRBJ1-4; 8 bases fit TRBD1. J lost 7 bases, V lost 5 bases, and 12 bases had no gene match. CDR3 length: 16 amino acids. CDR1 is SGHVS and CDR2 is FQNEAQ in the germline V gene. In DNA, the CDR3 is TGTGCCAGCAGCCAGACCAGGACAGGGCGTACTGAAAAACTGTTTTTT. Its translation: CASSQTRTGRTEKLFF.

The V and J genes are TRBV29-1 and TRBJ1-5; weak D call: TRBD1 (5 bases). V gave up 7 bases and J gave up 3 bases, with 10 bases separating them. CDR3 length equals 12 residues. Looked up from germline, CDR1 is SQVTM and CDR2 is ANQGSEA. The CDR3 sequence is CSAGQFNQPQHF. The CDR3 DNA sequence: TGCAGCGCTGGACAATTCAATCAGCCCCAGCATTTT.

This clonotype was seen ten or more times. This sequence joins TRBV18 and TRBJ2-5, with unresolved D. This CDR3 contains 12 residues. Deletions cut 8 bases from V and 4 bases from J, with 11 bases between. CDR1 KGHSH and CDR2 LQKENI come from the germline V gene. CDR3 bases: TGTGCCAGCAGTCCCCCGGGAGAGACCCAGTACTTC. Protein: CASSPPGETQYF.

This clonotype occurred a few times. The J gene is TRBJ2-2, the V gene TRBV2, with a possible D match to TRBD1 (6 bases). Germline CDR1 is SNHLY and CDR2 is FYNNEI. V gave up 7 bases and J gave up 7 bases, with 13 bases separating them. The CDR3 extends over 13 amino acids. CDR3 amino acids: CASNPQGGGELFF. For the CDR3, the DNA is TGTGCCAGCAATCCACAGGGCGGCGGGGAGCTGTTTTTT.

The J gene is TRBJ2-5, the V gene TRBV5-1; 9 bases are a match to TRBD2. The CDR3 is 15 residues long. With 2 bases clipped from V and 9 bases from J, the junction kept 11 bases outside the gene matches. The germline V gene encodes CDR1 SGHRS and CDR2 YFSETQ. CDR3 residues: CASSLGAGGRLSQYF. CDR3 nucleotides: TGCGCCAGCAGCTTAGGCGCGGGGGGGCGTCTCTCCCAGTACTTC.

In this sample, this clonotype turned up a few times. The chain carries TRBV7-3 and TRBJ2-1; 9 bases map to TRBD1. Looked up from germline, CDR1 is SGHTA and CDR2 is FQGTGA. The junction had 10 bases not matched to a gene; V was cut back by 5 bases and J by 2 bases. CDR3 length equals 17 residues. This CDR3 is CASSPNPQGATYNEQFF. The CDR3 DNA reads as TGTGCCAGCAGCCCCAACCCACAGGGGGCGACCTACAATGAGCAGTTCTTC.

This clonotype has more than one count but fewer than ten. The V call is TRBV20-1, the J call TRBJ2-7; D not resolved. The V gene's germline CDR1 is DFQATT and CDR2 SNEGSKA (reference sequence). V shed 4 bases and J shed 0 bases, with 13 bases lying between them. The CDR3 totals 14 residues. CDR3 sequence (DNA): TGCAGTGCTATGGGTCTTTTTGACTCCTACGAGCAGTACGTC. Its protein is CSAMGLFDSYEQYV.

This clonotype was found a few times. CDR3 nucleotides: TGTGCCAGCAGTCAACAGGGGACCGCCGGAGATACGCAGTATTTT. Translating it yields CASSQQGTAGDTQYF. The V and J genes are TRBV7-9 and TRBJ2-3; 7 positions agree with TRBD1. This CDR3 spans 15 amino acids. The germline gives CDR1 SEHNR, CDR2 FQNEAQ (reference sequence). Trimming at V came to 6 bases and at J to 5 bases, leaving 11 bases not matched to a gene. Drawing the rest from reference TRBV7-9 and TRBJ2-3, the complete variable domain is DTGVSQNPRHKITKRGQNVTFRCDPISEHNRLYWYRQTLGQGPEFLTYFQNEAQLEKSRLLSDRFSAERPKGSFSTLEIQRTEQGDSAMYLCASSQQGTAGDTQYFGPGTRLTVL.

This clonotype was seen more than once but under ten times. The rearrangement links TRBV20-1 to TRBJ1-2, with D possibly matching TRBD1 (6 bases). Trimming removed 6 bases at V and 5 bases at J, with 16 bases between. The CDR3 is 13 residues long. Germline V gene sequence: CDR1 DFQATT, CDR2 SNEGSKA (reference sequence). The CDR3 protein is CSAAPGQAYGYTF. Written as DNA, the CDR3 is TGCAGTGCAGCTCCGGGACAAGCATATGGCTACACCTTC.

This clonotype was observed a few times. The chain carries TRBV3-1 and TRBJ1-5, with TRBD1 matching 8 bases. This CDR3 contains 16 residues. The V and J ends lost 1 base and 5 bases, in that order; junction bases with no gene match: 7. Germline V CDR1 and CDR2: LGHDT, YNNKEL (reference sequence). In nucleotides, the CDR3 is TGTGCCAGCAGCCAAGGGGCAACAGGGGGAGATCAGCCCCAGCATTTT. This translates into CASSQGATGGDQPQHF.

The chain joins TRBV20-1 to TRBJ2-1; D ambiguous. CDR1 is DFQATT, CDR2 SNEGSKA, per germline (reference sequence). The CDR3 has 11 amino acids. The V gene lost 3 bases and the J gene lost 9 bases, with 9 bases spanning the gap. The chain's CDR3 is CSASGRFEQFF. The CDR3 DNA reads TGCAGTGCTAGCGGCCGGTTTGAGCAGTTCTTC.

The chain couples TRBV5-1 to TRBJ2-2, with TRBD1 identical over 7 bases. CDR1 and CDR2 from the germline V gene are SGHRS and YFSETQ. The V segment lost 2 bases and the J segment 2 bases; nucleotides outside the gene matches: 6. This CDR3 has 16 residues. The CDR3 spells CASSFVGQVNTGELFF. In DNA form, the CDR3 reads TGCGCCAGCAGCTTCGTTGGACAGGTTAACACCGGGGAGCTGTTTTTT.

This clonotype was detected a few times. The chain combines TRBV11-2 with TRBJ1-5; TRBD1 might be the D (5 bases). From germline, CDR1 is SGHAT and CDR2 FQNNGV. The CDR3 has 12 amino acids. The V end was cut by 6 bases, the J end by 3 bases, with 6 bases between. CDR3 sequence reads: CASRGTNQPQHF. As DNA, the CDR3 is TGTGCCAGCAGGGGGACCAATCAGCCCCAGCATTTT.